These 19 T cell receptor beta chains were sequenced from one sample in a study of blood T cell repertoires in COVID-19. Generated by immunoSEQ multiplex PCR, the TCRdb table keeps only in-frame clones and is missing some. The repertoire holds about 25,000 clones, with nearly 90% as singletons. Sequencing was done on a sample of peripheral blood. These TCRs come from a man aged 70-80 years with acute or convalescent COVID-19.

The chain couples TRBV3-1 (or the pseudogene TRBV3-2) to TRBJ1-6, with D possibly matching TRBD1 (5 bases). Germline V lookup: CDR1 LGHDT, CDR2 YNNKEL (reference sequence). Between the trimmed V and J ends, which lost 1 base and 6 bases, there was a span of 7 bases. The CDR3 has 14 residues. CDR3 region: CASSQGRANSPLHF. The CDR3 DNA reads as TGTGCCAGCAGCCAAGGCAGGGCTAATTCACCCCTCCACTTT.

The chain couples TRBV5-1 to TRBJ1-4; 11 bases align to TRBD1. In germline, CDR1 is SGHRS, CDR2 YFSETQ. With 4 bases clipped from V and 8 bases from J, the junction kept 4 bases outside the gene matches. CDR3 length equals 14 residues. The CDR3 bases are TGCGCCAGCAGCCGAGGGGACAGGGGGGAAAAACTGTTTTTT. This gives the protein CASSRGDRGEKLFF. Full variable domain (rest looked up from reference TRBV5-1 and TRBJ1-4): KAGVTQTPRYLIKTRGQQVTLSCSPISGHRSVSWYQQTPGQGLQFLFEYFSETQRNKGNFPGRFSGRQFSNSRSEMNVSTLELGDSALYLCASSRGDRGEKLFFGSGTQLSVL.

The V and J genes are TRBV7-9 and TRBJ1-1; D is perhaps TRBD1 (5 bases). The V end was cut by 0 bases, the J end by 8 bases, with 13 bases between. CDR3 length equals 14 residues. Looked up from germline, CDR1 is SEHNR and CDR2 is FQNEAQ (reference sequence). Here the CDR3 reads CASSLAWQGDEAFF. The DNA of the CDR3 is TGTGCCAGCAGCTTAGCGTGGCAGGGCGACGAAGCTTTCTTT.

This chain connects TRBV12-5 to TRBJ2-5, with 8 bases that match TRBD1. This CDR3 is 13 amino acids long. Losses at the gene ends were 6 bases for V and 5 bases for J; bases not matched to a gene: 5. Germline V gives CDR1 LGHNT, CDR2 FRNRAP. This chain's CDR3 is CASGTGGGETQYF. DNA for the CDR3: TGTGCTAGTGGAACAGGGGGAGGTGAGACCCAGTACTTC.

The V and J genes are TRBV9 and TRBJ1-2; the D is unclear. Trimming left V 5 bases short and J 0 bases short, with 20 bases between. This CDR3 has 17 amino acids. The V gene's germline CDR1 is SGDLS and CDR2 YYNGEE. CDR3 sequence reads: CASSALWGETPNYGYTF. CDR3 bases: TGTGCCAGCAGTGCCCTTTGGGGAGAAACTCCTAACTATGGCTACACCTTC.

This chain uses TRBV28 with TRBJ1-3; 9 bases map to TRBD1. The germline V gene encodes CDR1 MDHEN and CDR2 SYDVKM. This CDR3 is 16 amino acids long. J was trimmed by 4 bases and V by 3 bases; bases with no gene match: 7. Here the CDR3 reads CASSFRTGGIGNTIYF. The DNA for the CDR3 is TGTGCCAGCAGTTTTCGTACAGGGGGCATCGGAAACACCATATATTTT.

The rearrangement uses TRBV14 and TRBJ2-7; TRBD2 matches at 9 bases. CDR3 length: 15 amino acids. CDR1 and CDR2 from the germline V gene are SGHDN and FVKESK. The junction had 10 bases not matched to a gene; V was cut back by 1 base and J by 9 bases. CDR3 DNA sequence: TGTGCCAGCAGCCAAGGTGGGACTAGCCCTAGAGGGCAGTACTTC. Its protein is CASSQGGTSPRGQYF.

This rearrangement joins TRBV15 to TRBJ1-5, with TRBD1 as a possible D gene (5 bases). The CDR3 totals 15 residues. The V and J ends lost 0 bases and 4 bases respectively, with 10 bases between them. CDR1 is LNHNV, CDR2 YYDKDF, per germline (reference sequence). The CDR3 DNA reads as TGTGCCACCAGCAGAGAGCGACAGACTAATCAGCCCCAGCATTTT. This encodes CATSRERQTNQPQHF.

This chain links TRBV6-6 with TRBJ1-1, with 10 bases lining up with TRBD1. The germline CDR1 and CDR2 sequences are MNHNY and SVGAGI (reference sequence). The CDR3 consists of 16 residues. V lost 8 bases to trimming and J lost 4 bases; unmatched junction nucleotides: 13. The DNA for the CDR3 is TGTGCCAGCCTCCCGATCCAGGGACAGGGGATCACTGAAGCTTTCTTT. Translating gives CASLPIQGQGITEAFF.

V and J are TRBV7-9 and TRBJ2-3, with 11 nucleotides matching TRBD2. In germline, CDR1 is SEHNR, CDR2 FQNEAQ (reference sequence). The CDR3 contains 17 residues. V dropped 1 base and J dropped 4; count of bases not matched to a gene: 7. The CDR3 here is CASSLEAQLAGADTQYF. The CDR3 region has the DNA TGTGCCAGCAGCTTAGAGGCCCAACTAGCGGGGGCAGATACGCAGTATTTT. The variable domain in full, with the rest retrieved from reference TRBV7-9 and TRBJ2-3, is DTGVSQNPRHKITKRGQNVTFRCDPISEHNRLYWYRQTLGQGPEFLTYFQNEAQLEKSRLLSDRFSAERPKGSFSTLEIQRTEQGDSAMYLCASSLEAQLAGADTQYFGPGTRLTVL.

The rearrangement links TRBV28 to TRBJ2-1, with D uncertain. Germline assignment: CDR1 MDHEN and CDR2 SYDVKM. Deletions cut 5 bases from V and 6 bases from J, with 11 bases between. There are 13 residues in the CDR3. CDR3 bases: TGTGCCAGCAGTCGAGCCGGGTCCAATGAGCAGTTCTTC. Protein sequence: CASSRAGSNEQFF.

This clone rates as medium-sized. The junction does not match germline at one end; this may be a read error. The chain uses TRBV6-5 and TRBJ1-3; D not resolved. CDR1 and CDR2 from the germline V gene are MNHEY and SVGAGI. The CDR3 contains 12 residues. The CDR3 sequence is CASRYSGNTIYF. DNA of the CDR3: TGTGCCAGCAGATACTCTGGAAACACCATATATTTT.

The chain employs TRBV19 and TRBJ1-6; D is possibly TRBD1 (5 bases). In germline, CDR1 is LNHDA, CDR2 SQIVND (reference sequence). V lost 3 bases, J lost 9 bases, and 12 bases lay in between. The CDR3 has 14 amino acids. The CDR3 DNA follows: TGTGCCAGTAGTATGGACGGGGGGATTTCACCCCTCCACTTT. Amino acid sequence: CASSMDGGISPLHF.

The V and J genes are TRBV10-3 and TRBJ2-7, with a weak D call TRBD1 (5 bases). CDR3 size: 13 residues. Germline V gives CDR1 ENHRY, CDR2 SYGVKD. V dropped 4 bases and J dropped 7 bases, with 14 bases sitting between them. The CDR3 region is CAISGFGAGEQYF. For the CDR3, the DNA is TGTGCCATCAGTGGGTTTGGGGCCGGGGAGCAGTACTTC.

The genes are TRBV5-1 and TRBJ1-1; 12 bases are shared with TRBD1. Trimming removed 4 bases from V and 5 bases from J; junction bases left unmatched: 3. Germline V gives CDR1 SGHRS, CDR2 YFSETQ. The CDR3 runs to 14 residues. CDR3 sequence reads: CASSRDRGRTEAFF. In DNA form, the CDR3 reads TGCGCCAGCAGCCGGGACAGGGGGCGGACTGAAGCTTTCTTT.

The rearrangement uses TRBV7-8 and TRBJ2-3; 7 bases agree with TRBD2. The CDR3 has 18 amino acids. The V segment lost 1 base and the J segment 4 bases; nucleotides outside the gene matches: 14. Germline V CDR1 and CDR2: SGHVS, FQNEAQ. CDR3 loop: CASSLVRLAENLSDTQYF. As DNA, the CDR3 is TGTGCCAGCAGCTTAGTTCGGCTAGCGGAAAACCTCTCAGATACGCAGTATTTT.

This sequence joins TRBV27 and TRBJ2-1; the match to TRBD1 covers 7 bases. From germline, CDR1 is MNHEY and CDR2 SMNVEV (reference sequence). This CDR3 is 14 amino acids long. The V gene end was trimmed by 7 bases and the J gene end by 2 bases; junction bases not matched to a gene: 5. CDR3 nucleotides: TGTGCCAGCACTTCGACAGGGACCTACAATGAGCAGTTCTTC. This sequence encodes CASTSTGTYNEQFF.

This clone was seen only once. The V gene is TRBV27, the J gene TRBJ2-6, with TRBD2 matching 7 bases. CDR1 and CDR2 from the germline V gene are MNHEY and SMNVEV (reference sequence). With 0 bases clipped from V and 1 base from J, the junction kept 9 bases outside the gene matches. This CDR3 is built from 19 residues. CDR3 in amino acids: CASSLSWGGSWSGANVLTF. The CDR3 DNA reads TGTGCCAGCAGTTTATCGTGGGGGGGTAGTTGGTCTGGGGCCAACGTCCTGACTTTC.

This chain joins TRBV28 and TRBJ2-5, with 9 bases identical to TRBD2. Germline values: CDR1 MDHEN, CDR2 SYDVKM. Germline trimming cut 4 bases from V and 2 bases from J; bases unmatched to any gene: 8. The CDR3 runs 16 residues. The CDR3 nucleotides are TGTGCCAGCAGTTCTTCTCGGCTAGCGGGGCAAGAGACCCAGTACTTC. Its protein product is CASSSSRLAGQETQYF.